The clone carrying this T cell receptor beta chain has a handful of counts. The antigen is not known. The sample belongs to a study of blood T cells in healthy people across ages. Alongside a J-beta primer mix, a sample-barcoded 5' primer served in a second PCR lasting roughly 6 to 11 cycles. MiXCR, applied by TCRdb to the 5' RACE reads, yields one record per CDR3 protein. This sample has fewer than 2 million distinct CDR3 sequences, with more than 35% found just once. V was cut by 8 bases and J by 5 bases, with 8 bases left in between. The V gene's germline CDR1 is MNHNY and CDR2 SVGAGI (reference sequence). The CDR3 is 11 residues long. Whole-study findings and limits: CMV status of donors was not determined, possibly confounding expanded clonotype changes. Roughly linear age-related decline in beta diversity appeared, significant by age about 37.

Sequencing was performed on blood. This TCR derives from a human donor in good health. The chain employs TRBV6-6 and TRBJ2-3, with D perhaps matching TRBD2 (6 bases). CDR3 sequence: CASAEGDTQYF. CDR3 in DNA: TGTGCCAGCGCGGAGGGAGATACGCAGTATTTT.